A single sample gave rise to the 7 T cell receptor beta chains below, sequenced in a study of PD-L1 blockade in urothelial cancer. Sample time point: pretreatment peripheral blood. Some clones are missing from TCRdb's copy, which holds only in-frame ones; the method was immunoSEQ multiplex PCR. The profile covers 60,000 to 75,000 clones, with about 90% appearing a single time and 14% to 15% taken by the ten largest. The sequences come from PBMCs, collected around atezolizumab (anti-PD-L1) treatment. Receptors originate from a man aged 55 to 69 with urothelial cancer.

The CDR3 region has the DNA TGTGCCAGCAGCCCCCGGAGCCAGCGGGGGAACTCCTACGAGCAGTACTTC. It translates to CASSPRSQRGNSYEQYF. The chain recombines TRBV9 with TRBJ2-7, with TRBD2 matching over 8 bases. Germline-derived CDR1 and CDR2 are SGDLS and YYNGEE. V dropped 4 bases and J dropped 0; count of bases not matched to a gene: 12. The CDR3 loop spans 17 amino acids.

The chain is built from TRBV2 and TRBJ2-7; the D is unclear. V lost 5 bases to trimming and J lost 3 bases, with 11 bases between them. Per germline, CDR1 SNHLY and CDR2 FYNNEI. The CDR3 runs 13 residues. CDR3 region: CASSRPLVYEQYF. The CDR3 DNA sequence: TGTGCCAGCAGTCGTCCGCTAGTCTACGAGCAGTACTTC.

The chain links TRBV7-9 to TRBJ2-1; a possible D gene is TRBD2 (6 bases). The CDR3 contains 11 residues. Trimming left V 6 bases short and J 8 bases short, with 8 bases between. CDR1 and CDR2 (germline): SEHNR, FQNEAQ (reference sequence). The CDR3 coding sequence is TGTGCCAGCAGGGTAGCGGATGAGCAGTTCTTC. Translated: CASRVADEQFF.

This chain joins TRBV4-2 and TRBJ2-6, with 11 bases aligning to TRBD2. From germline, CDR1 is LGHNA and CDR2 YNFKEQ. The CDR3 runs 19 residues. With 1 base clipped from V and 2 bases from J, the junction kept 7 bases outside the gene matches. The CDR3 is CASSQGVSGGAAGANVLTF. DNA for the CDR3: TGTGCCAGCAGCCAAGGTGTTAGCGGGGGGGCCGCTGGGGCCAACGTCCTGACTTTC.

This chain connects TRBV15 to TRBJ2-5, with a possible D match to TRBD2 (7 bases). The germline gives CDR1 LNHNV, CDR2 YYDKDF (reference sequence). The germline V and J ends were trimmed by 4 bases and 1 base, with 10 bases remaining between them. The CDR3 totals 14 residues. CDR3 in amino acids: CATSKGGGQETQYF. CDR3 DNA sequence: TGTGCCACCAGCAAAGGGGGGGGCCAAGAGACCCAGTACTTC.

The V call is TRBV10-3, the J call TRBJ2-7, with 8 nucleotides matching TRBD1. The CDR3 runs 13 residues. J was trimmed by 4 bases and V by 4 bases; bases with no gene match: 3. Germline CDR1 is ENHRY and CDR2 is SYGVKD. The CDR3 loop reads CAISGGDRYEQYF. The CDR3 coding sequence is TGTGCCATCAGTGGAGGGGACAGGTACGAGCAGTACTTC.

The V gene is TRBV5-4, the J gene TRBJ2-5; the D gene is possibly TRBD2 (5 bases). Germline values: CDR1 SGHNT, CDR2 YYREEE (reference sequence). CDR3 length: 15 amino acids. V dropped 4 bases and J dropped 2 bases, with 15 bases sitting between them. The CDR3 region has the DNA TGTGCCAGCAGCCAAAACCGGGGATTTCAAGAGACCCAGTACTTC. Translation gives CASSQNRGFQETQYF. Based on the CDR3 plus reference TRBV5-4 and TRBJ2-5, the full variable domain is ETGVTQSPTHLIKTRGQQVTLRCSSQSGHNTVSWYQQALGQGPQFIFQYYREEENGRGNFPPRFSGLQFPNYSSELNVNALELDDSALYLCASSQNRGFQETQYFGPGTRLLVL.